This entry concerns a single T cell receptor beta chain. No antigen is known for it. No clone much larger than this one lies a single base away; base qualities are absent. Via the germline V gene, CDR1 is MDHEN and CDR2 SYDVKM. The germline V end is reduced by 5 bases and the J end by 3 bases; junction bases left unmatched: 7. Taken from cysteine to phenylalanine, the CDR3 has 15 residues. The retained sequence is limited to the CDR3, 45 bases, with the frame set at the first base. This sample stems from a study of early stage breast cancer tumors (dated by TCRdb to about 2017). General notes on the study: Of the roughly 15 invasive breast tumors, about a dozen were found to be estrogen receptor-positive, progesterone receptor-positive and HER2-negative. About 65% of the 12 ER+/PR+/HER2- tumors were invasive ductal carcinomas, while the other four were invasive lobular carcinomas. On average, each sample had about 9.9-fold read coverage. The samples as a whole yielded under 3,500,000 detected templates, corresponding to about 1.1 million unique clonotypes. Overall results and qualifications from the work: Tumors showed around 2.5-fold higher T cell density and higher clonality than adjacent normal breast tissue. Bulk genomic DNA sequencing of unsorted cells missed chain pairing and functional markers such as CD4, CD8 and FOXP3. Enriched TCRB sequences shared across patients were found to be mostly commonly generated sequences that were unlikely to play an important role in the tumor microenvironment. Repertoires from blood resembled normal breast more closely than tumor, and using blood as a reference for each tissue separated tumor from normal in about 85% of the 16 patients. Because the cohort was small, a breakdown by tumor subtype could not be done.

Two independent genomic DNA replicates were amplified for each sample, with approximately 0.5 ug used for blood and 1.5 ug for tumor or normal breast. TCRB sequencing of genomic DNA was carried out with the ImmunoSeq Intro kit according to the manufacturer's instructions. The multiplex PCR ran for 31 cycles using proprietary primers and spike-in control sequences for absolute quantification. Single-end 150-bp reads were used to sequence an 87-bp fragment spanning the CDR3 plus the flanking V and J genes. Each lane of an Illumina MiSeq running version 3.0 chemistry carried seven multiplexed samples, with two replicates apiece. Per the source publication's procedure: The vendor's proprietary pipeline processed the raw data and merged both replicates into a single result for each sample. Clonotypes were defined as productive rearrangements sharing the V-gene family, CDR3 amino acid sequence and J-gene segment. Clonality was computed as 1 minus the normalized Shannon entropy (Pielou evenness) of TCRB abundances. To estimate T cell density, the total number of templates was divided by the number of input cells, which was inferred from the amount of DNA input. Total repertoire diversity and clonality were estimated with Recon using default parameters. A clonotype was considered tumor-enriched if its abundance in tumor exceeded 0.1% and was at least 32-fold higher than its abundance in normal breast. TCRdb mirrors the immuneACCESS table, restricted to in-frame sequences. Some clones are absent from its copies; in checked studies, under half trace to an unresolved V gene, and the reason for the others is unknown. V and J calls plus clone size are reproduced from that table; the DNA served to infer D and trimming. Within this sample are some 72,000 clones, with approximately 79% of them counted one time only. The ten largest clones take up approximately 3.7% of the sample.

The study profiled bulk TCR beta-chain repertoires in matched peripheral blood, tumor and adjacent normal breast tissue taken from about 16 patients with early-stage breast cancer. Before surgery, roughly 4.5-10 mL of whole blood was collected into EDTA tubes and then processed within 2 hours. Ficoll-Paque centrifugation in SepMate-50 tubes was used to isolate peripheral blood mononuclear cells. PBMCs were cryopreserved in aliquots of roughly 1.8 to 4 million cells in approximately 90% FBS with about 10% DMSO and kept in liquid nitrogen. The Qiagen AllPrep DNA/RNA Mini kit was used to extract genomic DNA.

The source of this sequence is a person between 55 and 69 years old with breast cancer. The specimen sequenced was blood. The chain is encoded by TRBV28 joined to TRBJ2-7; TRBD2 matches 10 bases in the middle. The CDR3 sequence is CASSTASGRGYEQYF. The nucleotide sequence reads as follows: TGTGCCAGCAGTACGGCTAGCGGGAGAGGCTACGAGCAGTACTTC.